Listed below are T cell receptor beta chains from one sample, sequenced in a study of cytomegalovirus exposure and HLA in healthy donors. TCRdb's table, derived via immunoSEQ multiplex PCR, lists solely in-frame clones and lacks some. In the table there are about 120,000 clones, about four fifths of which are singletons. The sequenced sample consisted of PBMCs. The receptors here all came from a woman between 35 and 50 years old in good health and CMV-seropositive. CDR3s include the opening cysteine and the closing phenylalanine or tryptophan.

j_gene: TRBJ2-3
len: 16
v_gene: TRBV9
CDR3aa: CASSAGTSGVTDTQYF

j_gene: TRBJ1-4
len: 15
v_gene: TRBV6-5
CDR3aa: CASSIGGGWNEKLFF

j_gene: TRBJ2-7
len: 15
v_gene: TRBV9
CDR3aa: CASSARQELLGEQYF

j_gene: TRBJ1-2
len: 13
v_gene: TRBV5-6
CDR3aa: CASNNEGDYGYTF

j_gene: TRBJ2-5
len: 13
v_gene: TRBV11-1
CDR3aa: CASSLGHQETQYF

j_gene: TRBJ1-2
len: 15
v_gene: TRBV5-1
CDR3aa: CASKKTGDRVGGYTF

j_gene: TRBJ2-1
len: 15
v_gene: TRBV6-1
CDR3aa: CASSRLAGGPDEQFF

j_gene: TRBJ1-2
len: 12
v_gene: TRBV6-1
CDR3aa: CASQINRGGYTF

j_gene: TRBJ1-2
len: 13
v_gene: TRBV28
CDR3aa: CAITSLVGYGYTF

j_gene: TRBJ2-7
len: 16
v_gene: TRBV4-1
CDR3aa: CASSQPTSGTVYEQYF

j_gene: TRBJ2-3
len: 16
v_gene: TRBV5-6
CDR3aa: CASSLELSRFTDTQYF

j_gene: TRBJ1-1
len: 15
v_gene: TRBV5-4
CDR3aa: CASSLRGRINTEAFF

j_gene: TRBJ1-1
len: 14
v_gene: TRBV19
CDR3aa: CASSSPGLGGEAFF

j_gene: TRBJ2-7
len: 14
v_gene: TRBV9
CDR3aa: CASSGLANSYEQYF

j_gene: TRBJ2-3
len: 17
v_gene: TRBV7-2
CDR3aa: CASSHDPSGGVLDTQYF

j_gene: TRBJ2-1
len: 16
v_gene: TRBV21-1
CDR3aa: CASSKVGGRSHNEQFF

j_gene: TRBJ2-7
len: 16
v_gene: TRBV7-3
CDR3aa: CASSLVGGPGSYEQYF

j_gene: TRBJ1-2
len: 13
v_gene: TRBV19
CDR3aa: CASEAAGWIGYTF

j_gene: TRBJ1-1
len: 16
v_gene: TRBV14
CDR3aa: CASSHRTGLLNTEAFF

j_gene: TRBJ2-1
len: 14
v_gene: TRBV5-6
CDR3aa: CASSLVIGDNEQFF

j_gene: TRBJ2-4
len: 15
v_gene: TRBV5-4
CDR3aa: CASSVQGRAKNIQYF

j_gene: TRBJ1-2
len: 18
v_gene: TRBV4-1
CDR3aa: CASSHRWADRDSYYGYTF

j_gene: TRBJ2-3
len: 16
v_gene: TRBV11-3
CDR3aa: CASSYTGTGSSDTQYF

j_gene: TRBJ1-1
len: 15
v_gene: TRBV2
CDR3aa: CASEPGQGTFTEAFF

j_gene: TRBJ2-4
len: 11
v_gene: TRBV2
CDR3aa: CASSAVNIQYF

j_gene: TRBJ2-7
len: 14
v_gene: TRBV29-1
CDR3aa: CSVLWQGPSYEQYF

j_gene: TRBJ1-4
len: 14
v_gene: TRBV12-5
CDR3aa: CASGLQGEGEKLFF

j_gene: TRBJ2-5
len: 16
v_gene: TRBV27
CDR3aa: CASSPKGGYPGETQYF

j_gene: TRBJ1-1
len: 16
v_gene: TRBV5-5
CDR3aa: CASSLEVAGALTEAFF

j_gene: TRBJ2-1
len: 13
v_gene: TRBV5-8
CDR3aa: CASSLMDSNEQFF

j_gene: TRBJ1-1
len: 17
v_gene: TRBV27
CDR3aa: CASSLSFRQGDISEAFF

j_gene: TRBJ1-1
len: 14
v_gene: TRBV10-2
CDR3aa: CASSELVGEAEAFF

j_gene: .
len: 12
v_gene: TRBV5-6
CDR3aa: CASSLSSYEQYF

j_gene: TRBJ1-2
len: 17
v_gene: TRBV4-1
CDR3aa: CASSQDWGSGNSYGYTF

j_gene: TRBJ1-2
len: 17
v_gene: TRBV4-3
CDR3aa: CASSQDEGTGGRYGYTF

j_gene: TRBJ2-7
len: 11
v_gene: TRBV28
CDR3aa: CASRVRFEQYF

j_gene: TRBJ2-3
len: 13
v_gene: TRBV30
CDR3aa: CALGGEGFDTQYF

j_gene: TRBJ2-7
len: 16
v_gene: TRBV7-9
CDR3aa: CASSLEGSGFSYEQYF

j_gene: TRBJ2-7
len: 14
v_gene: TRBV4-1
CDR3aa: CASSRGTVSYEQYF

j_gene: TRBJ2-5
len: 13
v_gene: TRBV19
CDR3aa: CASSIADSETQYF

j_gene: TRBJ2-1
len: 15
v_gene: TRBV9
CDR3aa: CASSVEGDAYNEQFF

j_gene: TRBJ1-4
len: 15
v_gene: TRBV4-1
CDR3aa: CASSPIAGQVEKLFF

j_gene: TRBJ2-7
len: 17
v_gene: TRBV11-2
CDR3aa: CASSLGGVEIPSYEQYF

j_gene: TRBJ2-1
len: 15
v_gene: TRBV6-5
CDR3aa: CASSYSQDSHREQFF

j_gene: TRBJ2-7
len: 15
v_gene: TRBV4-3
CDR3aa: CASSLLRTSAYEQYF

j_gene: TRBJ2-7
len: 15
v_gene: TRBV28
CDR3aa: CASSLPNGISYEQYF

j_gene: TRBJ2-3
len: 14
v_gene: TRBV29-1
CDR3aa: CSVEGQGMTDTQYF

j_gene: TRBJ2-7
len: 13
v_gene: TRBV9
CDR3aa: CASSVLRGGEQYF

j_gene: TRBJ2-3
len: 17
v_gene: TRBV5-6
CDR3aa: CASSLSLREVGTDTQYF

j_gene: TRBJ2-4
len: 12
v_gene: TRBV5-4
CDR3aa: CASSLRGNIQYF

j_gene: TRBJ2-5
len: 19
v_gene: TRBV13
CDR3aa: CASSLATGGTGNGQETQYF

j_gene: TRBJ2-2
len: 15
v_gene: TRBV6-4
CDR3aa: CASGSTGGITGELFF

j_gene: TRBJ2-6
len: 18
v_gene: TRBV5-1
CDR3aa: CASSFTRGGGTGANVLTF

j_gene: TRBJ1-2
len: 12
v_gene: TRBV6-5
CDR3aa: CASSKTGAGYTF

j_gene: TRBJ2-5
len: 15
v_gene: TRBV18
CDR3aa: CASSPTQGRIETQYF

j_gene: TRBJ2-2
len: 15
v_gene: TRBV19
CDR3aa: CASSIREGGSGELFF

j_gene: TRBJ1-1
len: 16
v_gene: TRBV6-5
CDR3aa: CASSYVFRPGNTEAFF

j_gene: TRBJ2-5
len: 13
v_gene: TRBV6-1
CDR3aa: CASSAPTPSAGYF